These 22 T cell receptor beta chains were all obtained from the same sample, sequenced in a study of T cell responses to AZD1222 COVID-19 vaccine. The table came from immunoSEQ multiplex PCR; TCRdb's copy has only in-frame clones and leaves some out. The top ten hold more than 15% of the sample, which has more than 85,000 clones, approximately 90% seen once. The sample here was peripheral blood, taken on day 0 of AZD1222 vaccination. Every receptor here comes from an adult in good health.

This chain links TRBV5-1 with TRBJ2-3, with D tentatively TRBD1 or TRBD2 (5 bases each). This CDR3 has 17 amino acids. Trimming shortened V by 2 bases and J by 0 bases, and 16 bases separated the two germline ends. Germline-derived CDR1 and CDR2 are SGHRS and YFSETQ. The CDR3: CASSFFSTGLSTDTQYF. The CDR3 nucleotides are TGCGCCAGCAGCTTTTTTTCCACGGGGCTTAGCACAGATACGCAGTATTTT.

This clone was seen only once. CDR3 bases: TGTGCCAGCAGTCTTCACGGGACTAGCGGCGGGGAGCTGTTTTTT. It yields the protein CASSLHGTSGGELFF. The gene calls are TRBV7-3 and TRBJ2-2; 11 nucleotides agree with TRBD2. The germline V gene encodes CDR1 SGHTA and CDR2 FQGTGA. The CDR3 has 15 amino acids. V was pared by 6 bases and J by 7 bases, with 7 bases of the junction left unmatched.

This clone was recorded once. V gene TRBV19 combines with J gene TRBJ2-7; no clear D gene. The V gene's germline CDR1 is LNHDA and CDR2 SQIVND (reference sequence). V was shortened by 5 bases and J by 0 bases, with 8 bases between the two germline ends. The CDR3 length is 13 residues. The CDR3 nucleotides read TGTGCCAGTAGTCAGACGATCTCCTACGAGCAGTACTTC. Its protein product is CASSQTISYEQYF.

CDR3 nucleotide sequence: TGTGCCAGCAGCCTCTATGCAGGAACTAGTCAGCCCCAGCATTTT. It translates to CASSLYAGTSQPQHF. The chain joins TRBV2 to TRBJ1-5; D not resolved. This CDR3 region has 15 residues. Trimming pared 6 bases from V and 6 bases from J, leaving 18 bases between. Germline values: CDR1 SNHLY, CDR2 FYNNEI.

The chain has TRBV11-2 and TRBJ2-1, with 7 bases identical to TRBD2. From germline, CDR1 is SGHAT and CDR2 FQNNGV. The CDR3 totals 19 residues. Trimming removed 2 bases from V and 6 bases from J; junction bases left unmatched: 19. CDR3 amino acids: CASSLTPGRRREESNEQFF. The CDR3 nucleotides are TGTGCCAGCAGCTTAACCCCCGGCCGCAGACGGGAGGAGAGCAATGAGCAGTTCTTC.

This clone was observed once. The J gene is TRBJ1-1, the V gene TRBV11-3; D gene ambiguous. The CDR3 runs to 14 residues. Germline V gene data show CDR1 as SGHNT and CDR2 as YENEEA. V was cut by 4 bases and J by 0 bases, with 9 bases left in between. The CDR3 DNA is TGTGCCAGCAGCTCAAGCCAAATGAACACTGAAGCTTTCTTT. Protein: CASSSSQMNTEAFF. Combining the CDR3 with reference TRBV11-3 and TRBJ1-1 gives the whole variable domain EAGVVQSPRYKIIEKKQPVAFWCNPISGHNTLYWYLQNLGQGPELLIRYENEEAVDDSQLPKDRFSAERLKGVDSTLKIQPAELGDSAVYLCASSSSQMNTEAFFGQGTRLTVV.

The J gene is TRBJ2-1, the V gene TRBV25-1; TRBD1 aligns across 7 bases. Germline V CDR1 and CDR2: MGHDK, SYGVNS. The CDR3 loop spans 17 amino acids. V dropped 4 bases and J dropped 3; count of bases not matched to a gene: 12. The CDR3: CASSVRDSGRDYNEQFF. The CDR3 nucleotides are TGTGCCAGCAGTGTCCGGGACAGTGGAAGGGACTACAATGAGCAGTTCTTC.

The J gene is TRBJ1-4, the V gene TRBV15; the match to TRBD1 covers 10 bases. V lost 2 bases, J lost 2 bases, and 14 bases stayed unmatched. The CDR3 contains 20 residues. The germline V gene encodes CDR1 LNHNV and CDR2 YYDKDF (reference sequence). The DNA for the CDR3 is TGTGCCACCAGCAGACAAAGACAGGGGGCGGGTTTCTCGACTAATGAAAAACTGTTTTTT. Amino acids: CATSRQRQGAGFSTNEKLFF.

This rearrangement joins TRBV28 to TRBJ2-7, with 9 bases identical to TRBD2. CDR1 and CDR2 from the germline V gene are MDHEN and SYDVKM. The CDR3 sequence is 17 residues long. V gave up 7 bases and J gave up 0 bases; unmatched junction bases: 13. This chain's CDR3 is CASTTGLGRGGSYEQYF. The CDR3 bases are TGTGCCAGCACGACTGGGCTGGGGCGGGGGGGCTCCTACGAGCAGTACTTC.

The CDR3 DNA reads as TGTGCCAGCAGTTCCGGGACCCAGTACTTC. This encodes CASSSGTQYF. The gene calls are TRBV12-3 or TRBV12-4 and TRBJ2-5, with D unclear. The CDR3 covers 10 residues. Trimming shortened V by 4 bases and J by 7 bases, and 4 bases separated the two germline ends.

The gene calls are TRBV5-5 and TRBJ1-1; maybe TRBD1 (6 bases). CDR3 size: 12 residues. Germline CDR1 reads SGHKS; CDR2 reads YYEKEE (reference sequence). Between the trimmed V and J ends, which lost 4 bases and 10 bases, there was a span of 14 bases. DNA for the CDR3: TGTGCCAGCAGCCCAGAGGGGGGAACAGCTTTCTTT. Amino acid sequence: CASSPEGGTAFF.

In its sample, this clone was seen a few times. The chain links TRBV5-1 to TRBJ2-7; 11 bases fit TRBD2. The CDR3 extends over 17 amino acids. CDR1 is SGHRS and CDR2 is YFSETQ in the germline V gene. Trimming at V came to 4 bases and at J to 1 base, leaving 10 bases not matched to a gene. The CDR3 DNA follows: TGCGCCAGCAGCCCTGAGGTGCTAGCGGGGGGTTCCTACGAGCAGTACTTC. This codes for CASSPEVLAGGSYEQYF.

In this sample, this clone turned up a few times. This chain uses TRBV28 with TRBJ1-1; 7 bases map to TRBD1. V trimming: 8 bases; J trimming: 6 bases; junction bases outside the gene matches: 18. The CDR3 sequence is 16 residues long. Germline CDR1 and CDR2: MDHEN and SYDVKM. The CDR3 nucleotides read TGTGCCAGCGGTGTCCCCGACAGGGCAGGGGTCGCTGAAGCTTTCTTT. Its protein product is CASGVPDRAGVAEAFF.

There are a few counts of this clone. The chain combines TRBV19 with TRBJ2-7; weak D call: TRBD1 (5 bases). The V end was cut by 6 bases, the J end by 1 base, with 10 bases between. CDR3 size: 13 residues. Germline-derived CDR1 and CDR2 are LNHDA and SQIVND (reference sequence). The CDR3 sequence is CASRVRASYEQYV. Here the CDR3 DNA reads TGTGCCAGTAGGGTCAGGGCATCCTACGAGCAGTACGTC.

The V call is TRBV4-1, the J call TRBJ1-1; the match to TRBD1 covers 7 bases. Germline V gene data show CDR1 as MGHRA and CDR2 as YSYEKL. V lost 3 bases to trimming and J lost 5 bases; unmatched junction nucleotides: 9. The CDR3 covers 15 residues. Here the CDR3 DNA reads TGCGCCAGCAGCCATGCTGACAGGGATATAACTGAAGCTTTCTTT. It encodes CASSHADRDITEAFF.

This clone has only a few counts. The chain couples TRBV30 to TRBJ2-7; 7 bases are a match to TRBD2. This CDR3 is 12 amino acids long. In germline, CDR1 is GTSNPN, CDR2 SVGIG (reference sequence). Trimming removed 7 bases from V and 5 bases from J; junction bases left unmatched: 8. CDR3 sequence reads: CAFERDLHEQYV. CDR3 bases: TGTGCCTTCGAGCGGGATCTGCACGAGCAGTACGTC.

The CDR3 protein is CASTGLAGEGEQFF. Here the CDR3 DNA reads TGTGCCAGCACCGGACTAGCGGGAGAAGGTGAGCAGTTCTTC. This chain joins TRBV6-1 and TRBJ2-1; TRBD2 matches 13 bases. V dropped 7 bases and J dropped 9; count of bases not matched to a gene: 6. The CDR3 is 14 amino acids. The germline gives CDR1 MNHNS, CDR2 SASEGT.

The J gene is TRBJ2-7, the V gene TRBV7-2; no clear D. The CDR3 covers 13 residues. In germline, CDR1 is SGHTA, CDR2 FQGNSA. Trimming left V 1 base short and J 3 bases short, with 7 bases between. As DNA, the CDR3 is TGTGCCAGCAGCTTAGGGGTTAGCTACGAGCAGTACTTC. This gives the protein CASSLGVSYEQYF.

The chain uses TRBV29-1 and TRBJ2-7, with D perhaps TRBD1 (5 bases). CDR1 SQVTM and CDR2 ANQGSEA come from the germline V gene. Trimming removed 6 bases at V and 7 bases at J, with 22 bases between. The CDR3 sequence is 14 residues long. CDR3 sequence reads: CSVGPGAELKEQYV. The CDR3 nucleotides are TGCAGCGTGGGGCCGGGCGCCGAACTGAAAGAGCAGTACGTC.

The CDR3 DNA sequence: TGTGCCAGCAGTGATGGACGAGGCAGCAATCAGCCCCAGCATTTT. Its protein product is CASSDGRGSNQPQHF. This sequence joins TRBV6-1 and TRBJ1-5; D is unresolved. Trimming pared 3 bases from V and 1 base from J, leaving 10 bases between. The CDR3 loop spans 15 amino acids. Germline CDR1 and CDR2: MNHNS and SASEGT.

The chain joins TRBV2 to TRBJ2-7; D call uncertain. The ends were cut back, 0 bases at V and 1 base at J, with 4 bases in the middle. The CDR3 loop spans 13 amino acids. Germline values: CDR1 SNHLY, CDR2 FYNNEI. The CDR3 sequence: CASSEAPSYEQYF. DNA for the CDR3: TGTGCCAGCAGTGAAGCGCCGTCCTACGAGCAGTACTTC.

The V call is TRBV5-1, the J call TRBJ2-1, with no clear D. Germline loops: CDR1 SGHRS, CDR2 YFSETQ. The germline V and J ends were trimmed by 5 bases and 0 bases, with 9 bases remaining between them. The CDR3 covers 14 residues. CDR3 loop: CASRQTPSYNEQFF. As DNA, the CDR3 is TGCGCCAGCAGGCAGACACCCTCCTACAATGAGCAGTTCTTC.